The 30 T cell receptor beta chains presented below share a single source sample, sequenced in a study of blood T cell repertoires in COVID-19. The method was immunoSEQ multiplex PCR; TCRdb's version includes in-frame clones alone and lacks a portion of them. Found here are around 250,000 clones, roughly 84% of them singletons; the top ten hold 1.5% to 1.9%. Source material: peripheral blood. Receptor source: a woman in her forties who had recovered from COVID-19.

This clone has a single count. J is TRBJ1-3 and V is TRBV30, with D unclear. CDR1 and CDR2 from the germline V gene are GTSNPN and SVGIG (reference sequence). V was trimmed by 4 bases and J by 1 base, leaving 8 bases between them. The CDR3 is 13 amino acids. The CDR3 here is CAWTTVSGNTIYF. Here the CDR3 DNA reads TGTGCCTGGACAACAGTATCTGGAAACACCATATATTTT.

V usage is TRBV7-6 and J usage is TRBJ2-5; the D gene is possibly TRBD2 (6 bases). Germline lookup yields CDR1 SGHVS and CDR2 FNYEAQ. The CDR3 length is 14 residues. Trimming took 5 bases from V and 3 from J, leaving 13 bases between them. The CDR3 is CASSAGLGKETQYF. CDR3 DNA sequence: TGTGCCAGCAGCGCGGGACTCGGGAAAGAGACCCAGTACTTC.

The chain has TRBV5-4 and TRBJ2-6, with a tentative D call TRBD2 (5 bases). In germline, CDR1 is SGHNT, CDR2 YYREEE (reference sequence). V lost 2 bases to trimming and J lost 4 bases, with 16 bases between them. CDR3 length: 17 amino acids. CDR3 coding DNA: TGTGCCAGCAGCTTATTACGGGATATTGGCGGGGCCAACGTCCTGACTTTC. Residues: CASSLLRDIGGANVLTF.

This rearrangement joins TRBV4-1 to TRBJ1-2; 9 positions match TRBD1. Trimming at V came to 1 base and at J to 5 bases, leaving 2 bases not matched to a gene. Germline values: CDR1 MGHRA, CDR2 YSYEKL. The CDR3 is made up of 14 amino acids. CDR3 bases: TGCGCCAGCAGCCAAGTGGGACAGGGTTATGGCTACACCTTC. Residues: CASSQVGQGYGYTF.

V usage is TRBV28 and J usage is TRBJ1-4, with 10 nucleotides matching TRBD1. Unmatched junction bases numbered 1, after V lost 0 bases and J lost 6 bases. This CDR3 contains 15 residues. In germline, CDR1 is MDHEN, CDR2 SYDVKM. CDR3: CASSLWGTGDEKLFF. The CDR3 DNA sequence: TGTGCCAGCAGTTTATGGGGGACAGGGGATGAAAAACTGTTTTTT.

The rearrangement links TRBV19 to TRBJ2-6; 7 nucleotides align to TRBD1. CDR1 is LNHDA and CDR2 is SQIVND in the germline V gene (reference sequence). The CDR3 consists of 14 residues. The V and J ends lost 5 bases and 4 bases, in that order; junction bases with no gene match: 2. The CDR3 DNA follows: TGTGCCAGTAGTGACAGGGCCGGGGCCAACGTCCTGACTTTC. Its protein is CASSDRAGANVLTF. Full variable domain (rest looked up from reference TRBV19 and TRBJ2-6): DGGITQSPKYLFRKEGQNVTLSCEQNLNHDAMYWYRQDPGQGLRLIYYSQIVNDFQKGDIAEGYSVSREKKESFPLTVTSAQKNPTAFYLCASSDRAGANVLTFGAGSRLTVL.

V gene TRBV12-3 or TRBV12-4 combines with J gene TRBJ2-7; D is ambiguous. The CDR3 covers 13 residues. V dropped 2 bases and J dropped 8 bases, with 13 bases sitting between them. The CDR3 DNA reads TGTGCCAGCAGTTTACGAACCACCAGGCAGCAGTACTTC. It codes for CASSLRTTRQQYF.

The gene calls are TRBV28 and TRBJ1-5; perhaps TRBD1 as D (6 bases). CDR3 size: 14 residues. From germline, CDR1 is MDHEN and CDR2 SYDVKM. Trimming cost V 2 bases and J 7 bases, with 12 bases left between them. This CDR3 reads CASSLGQLRQPQHF. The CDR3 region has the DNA TGTGCCAGCAGTTTAGGACAGTTGAGGCAGCCCCAGCATTTT.

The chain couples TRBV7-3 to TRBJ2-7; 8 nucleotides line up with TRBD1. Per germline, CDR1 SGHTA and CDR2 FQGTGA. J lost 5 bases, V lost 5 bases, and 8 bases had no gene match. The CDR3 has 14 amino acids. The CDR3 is CASSLGQGSDEQYF. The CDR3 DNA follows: TGTGCCAGCAGCCTCGGACAGGGTAGTGACGAGCAGTACTTC.

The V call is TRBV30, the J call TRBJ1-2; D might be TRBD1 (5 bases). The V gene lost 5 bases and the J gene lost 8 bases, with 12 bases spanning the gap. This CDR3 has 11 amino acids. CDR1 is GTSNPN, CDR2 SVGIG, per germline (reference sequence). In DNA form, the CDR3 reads TGTGCCTGGTTTAGGGGCAGCGGCTACACCTTC. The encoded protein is CAWFRGSGYTF.

The CDR3 nucleotides are TGTGCCAGCAGTTACTCTCTGCCGGCGCGAGGTGAAAAACTGTTTTTT. This codes for CASSYSLPARGEKLFF. The rearrangement uses TRBV6-5 and TRBJ1-4; D ambiguous. The CDR3 sequence is 16 residues long. CDR1 and CDR2 (germline): MNHEY, SVGAGI. Between the trimmed V and J ends, which lost 0 bases and 7 bases, there was a span of 15 bases.

The CDR3 loop is CASSPGQGWEKLFF. The CDR3, as DNA: TGTGCCAGCAGCCCGGGACAGGGGTGGGAAAAACTGTTTTTT. V usage is TRBV28 and J usage is TRBJ1-4; TRBD1 aligns across 10 bases. This CDR3 is 14 amino acids long. The junction had 6 bases not matched to a gene; V was cut back by 6 bases and J by 8 bases. Germline loops: CDR1 MDHEN, CDR2 SYDVKM.

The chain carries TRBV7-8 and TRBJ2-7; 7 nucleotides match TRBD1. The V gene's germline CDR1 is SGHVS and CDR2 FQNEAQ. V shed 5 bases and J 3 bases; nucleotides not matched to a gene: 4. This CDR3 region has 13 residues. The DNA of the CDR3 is TGTGCCAGCAGCGTCAACAGGGGCTACGAGCAGTACTTC. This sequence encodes CASSVNRGYEQYF.

In DNA, the CDR3 is TGTGCCAGCAGACCCCGGGGGGCCGGGACACAGTTCGGTGAGACCCAGTACTTC. This codes for CASRPRGAGTQFGETQYF. J is TRBJ2-5 and V is TRBV2, with a tentative D call TRBD2 (7 bases). The CDR3 is 18 residues long. From germline, CDR1 is SNHLY and CDR2 FYNNEI. Between the trimmed V and J ends, which lost 6 bases and 5 bases, there was a span of 28 bases.

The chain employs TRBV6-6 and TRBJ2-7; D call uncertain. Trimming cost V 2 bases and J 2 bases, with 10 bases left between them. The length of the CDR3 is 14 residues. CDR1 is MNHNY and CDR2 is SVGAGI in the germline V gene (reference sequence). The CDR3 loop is CASSYRERTYEQYF. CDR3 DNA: TGTGCCAGCAGTTACCGAGAACGAACCTACGAGCAGTACTTC.

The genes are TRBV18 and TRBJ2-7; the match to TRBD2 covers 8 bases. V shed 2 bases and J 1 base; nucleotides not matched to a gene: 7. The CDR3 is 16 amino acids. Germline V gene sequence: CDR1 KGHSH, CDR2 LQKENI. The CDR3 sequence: CASSPKREGWSYEQYF. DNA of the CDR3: TGTGCCAGCTCACCAAAACGGGAGGGCTGGTCCTACGAGCAGTACTTC.

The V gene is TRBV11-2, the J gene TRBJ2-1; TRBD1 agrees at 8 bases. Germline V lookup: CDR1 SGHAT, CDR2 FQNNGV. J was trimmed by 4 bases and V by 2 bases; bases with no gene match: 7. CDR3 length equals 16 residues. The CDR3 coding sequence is TGTGCCAGCAGCTTATGGACCGGGACAGGTTACAATGAGCAGTTCTTC. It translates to CASSLWTGTGYNEQFF. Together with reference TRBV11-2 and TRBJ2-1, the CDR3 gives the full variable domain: EAGVAQSPRYKIIEKRQSVAFWCNPISGHATLYWYQQILGQGPKLLIQFQNNGVVDDSQLPKDRFSAERLKGVDSTLKIQPAKLEDSAVYLCASSLWTGTGYNEQFFGPGTRLTVL.

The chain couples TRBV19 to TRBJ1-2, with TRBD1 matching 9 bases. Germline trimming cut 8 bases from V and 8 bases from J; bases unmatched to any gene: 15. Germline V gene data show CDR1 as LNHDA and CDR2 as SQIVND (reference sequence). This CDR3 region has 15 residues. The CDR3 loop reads CASHTDRGLRGGYTF. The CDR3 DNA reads TGTGCCAGTCATACGGACAGGGGTTTGAGGGGAGGCTACACCTTC. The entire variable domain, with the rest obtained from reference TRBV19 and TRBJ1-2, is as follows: DGGITQSPKYLFRKEGQNVTLSCEQNLNHDAMYWYRQDPGQGLRLIYYSQIVNDFQKGDIAEGYSVSREKKESFPLTVTSAQKNPTAFYLCASHTDRGLRGGYTFGSGTRLTVV.

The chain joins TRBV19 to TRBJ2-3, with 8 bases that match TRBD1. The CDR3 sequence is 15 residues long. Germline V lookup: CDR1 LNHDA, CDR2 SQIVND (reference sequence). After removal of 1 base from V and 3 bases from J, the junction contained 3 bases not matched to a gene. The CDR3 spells CASSIGQGWTDTQYF. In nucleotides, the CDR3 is TGTGCCAGTAGTATAGGACAGGGGTGGACAGATACGCAGTATTTT.

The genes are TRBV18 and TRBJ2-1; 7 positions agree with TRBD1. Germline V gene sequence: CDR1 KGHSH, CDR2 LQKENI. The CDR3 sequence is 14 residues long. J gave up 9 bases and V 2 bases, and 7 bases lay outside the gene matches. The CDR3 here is CASSPRDSTTEQFF. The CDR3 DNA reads TGTGCCAGCTCACCAAGGGACAGTACAACTGAGCAGTTCTTC. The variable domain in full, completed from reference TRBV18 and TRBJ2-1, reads NAGVMQNPRHLVRRRGQEARLRCSPMKGHSHVYWYRQLPEEGLKFMVYLQKENIIDESGMPKERFSAEFPKEGPSILRIQQVVRGDSAAYFCASSPRDSTTEQFFGPGTRLTVL.

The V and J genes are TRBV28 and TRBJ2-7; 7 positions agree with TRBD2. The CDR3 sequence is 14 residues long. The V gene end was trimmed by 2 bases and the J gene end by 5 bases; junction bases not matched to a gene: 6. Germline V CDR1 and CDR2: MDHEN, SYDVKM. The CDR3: CASSLELADHEQYF. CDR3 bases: TGTGCCAGCAGTTTAGAGCTAGCGGACCACGAGCAGTACTTC.

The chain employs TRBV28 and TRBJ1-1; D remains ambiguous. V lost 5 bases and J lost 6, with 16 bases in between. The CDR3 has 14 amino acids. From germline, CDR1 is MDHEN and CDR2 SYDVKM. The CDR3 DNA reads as TGTGCCAGCAGTCCTGCCTTGAGAGCCCCTGAAGCTTTCTTT. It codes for CASSPALRAPEAFF.

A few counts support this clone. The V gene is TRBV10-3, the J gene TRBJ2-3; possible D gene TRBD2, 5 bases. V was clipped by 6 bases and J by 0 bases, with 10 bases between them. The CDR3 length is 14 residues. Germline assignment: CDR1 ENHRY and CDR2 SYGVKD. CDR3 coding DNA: TGTGCCATCAGGGGTTGGGAGAGCACAGATACGCAGTATTTT. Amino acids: CAIRGWESTDTQYF.

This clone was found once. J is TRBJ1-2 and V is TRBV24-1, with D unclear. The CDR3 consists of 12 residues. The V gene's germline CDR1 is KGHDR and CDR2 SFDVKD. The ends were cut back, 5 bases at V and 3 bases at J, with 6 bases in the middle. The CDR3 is CATSVADYGYTF. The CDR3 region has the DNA TGTGCCACCAGTGTGGCAGACTATGGCTACACCTTC.

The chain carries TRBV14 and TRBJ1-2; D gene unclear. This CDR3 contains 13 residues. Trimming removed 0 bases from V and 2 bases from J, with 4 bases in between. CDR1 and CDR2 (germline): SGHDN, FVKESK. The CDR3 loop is CASSQDQNYGYTF. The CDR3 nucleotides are TGTGCCAGCAGCCAAGACCAAAACTATGGCTACACCTTC.

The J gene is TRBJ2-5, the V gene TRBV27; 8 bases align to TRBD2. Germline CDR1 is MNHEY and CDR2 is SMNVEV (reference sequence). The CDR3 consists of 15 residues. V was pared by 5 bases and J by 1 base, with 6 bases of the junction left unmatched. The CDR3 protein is CASSPLGRGQETQYF. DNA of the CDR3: TGTGCCAGCAGTCCTCTCGGGAGGGGCCAAGAGACCCAGTACTTC.

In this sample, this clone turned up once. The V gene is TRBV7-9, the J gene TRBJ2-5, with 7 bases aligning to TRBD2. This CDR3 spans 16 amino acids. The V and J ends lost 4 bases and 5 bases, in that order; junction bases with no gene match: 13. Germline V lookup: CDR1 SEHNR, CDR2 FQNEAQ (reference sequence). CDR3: CASSSWGGRFRETQYF. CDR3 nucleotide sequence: TGTGCCAGCAGCTCCTGGGGAGGGCGGTTTAGGGAGACCCAGTACTTC.

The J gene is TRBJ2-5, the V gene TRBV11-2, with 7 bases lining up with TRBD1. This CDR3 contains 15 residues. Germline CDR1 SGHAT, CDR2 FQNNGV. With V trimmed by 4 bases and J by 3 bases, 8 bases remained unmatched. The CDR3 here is CASSSRRTGKETQYF. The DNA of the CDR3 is TGTGCCAGCAGCTCCCGACGGACAGGAAAAGAGACCCAGTACTTC.

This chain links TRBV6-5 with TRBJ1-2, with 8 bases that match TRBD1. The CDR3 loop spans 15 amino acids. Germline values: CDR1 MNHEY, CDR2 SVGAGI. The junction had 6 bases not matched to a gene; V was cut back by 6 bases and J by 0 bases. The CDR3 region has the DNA TGTGCCAGCAGACCCCCGACAGGGGCTAACTATGGCTACACCTTC. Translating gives CASRPPTGANYGYTF.

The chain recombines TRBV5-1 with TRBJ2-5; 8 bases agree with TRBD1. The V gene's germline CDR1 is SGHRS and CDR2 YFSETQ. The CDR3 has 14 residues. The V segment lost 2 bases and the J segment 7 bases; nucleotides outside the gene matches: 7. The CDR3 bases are TGCGCCAGCAGCTTCAAGGACAGGGAAGGGACCCAGTACTTC. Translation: CASSFKDREGTQYF.